Included here is one T cell receptor (beta chain) sequence, with context. No antigen is known for it. TCRdb keeps only in-frame clones here, not all; method: immunoSEQ multiplex PCR. The data contain 650 to 700 clones, less than 25% of them singletons. The data stem from a study of sequential checkpoint blockade in melanoma. Study-level results: About 30 times likelier clinical benefit followed increased tumor T-cell fraction and clonality.

The sample's treatment: randomized to nivolumab then ipilimumab (arm A) or the reverse (arm B). The sequenced sample was tumor tissue (inferred from file names), obtained from a patient given nivolumab and ipilimumab in sequence. This receptor was obtained from a human donor with melanoma.

CDR3 DNA sequence: TGTGCCAGTAGTTATGGCAGAAACTATGGCTACACCTTC. Translated, it gives CASSYGRNYGYTF. The J gene is TRBJ1-2, the V gene TRBV19, with D unresolved. Trimming removed 5 bases at V and 2 bases at J, with 9 bases between. CDR1 and CDR2 (germline): LNHDA, SQIVND (reference sequence). The CDR3 runs to 13 residues. Looking up the rest from reference TRBV19 and TRBJ1-2 gives the full variable domain: DGGITQSPKYLFRKEGQNVTLSCEQNLNHDAMYWYRQDPGQGLRLIYYSQIVNDFQKGDIAEGYSVSREKKESFPLTVTSAQKNPTAFYLCASSYGRNYGYTFGSGTRLTVV.